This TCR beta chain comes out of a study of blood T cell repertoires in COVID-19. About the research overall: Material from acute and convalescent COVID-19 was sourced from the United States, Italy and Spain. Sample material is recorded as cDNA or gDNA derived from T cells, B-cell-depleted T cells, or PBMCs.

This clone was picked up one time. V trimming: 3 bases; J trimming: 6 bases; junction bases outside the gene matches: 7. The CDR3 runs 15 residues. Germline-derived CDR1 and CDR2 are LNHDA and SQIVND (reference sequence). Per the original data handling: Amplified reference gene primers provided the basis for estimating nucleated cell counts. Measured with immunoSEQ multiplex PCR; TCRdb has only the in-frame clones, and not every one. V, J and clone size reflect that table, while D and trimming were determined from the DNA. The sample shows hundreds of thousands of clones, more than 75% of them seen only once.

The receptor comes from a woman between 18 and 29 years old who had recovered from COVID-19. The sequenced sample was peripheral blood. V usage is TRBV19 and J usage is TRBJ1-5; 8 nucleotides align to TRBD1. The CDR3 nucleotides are TGTGCCAGTAGTATTACGGCAGGGGGCGGTCAGCCCCAGCATTTT. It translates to CASSITAGGGQPQHF.